The 30 T cell receptor beta chains given below trace back to one sample, sequenced in a study of blood T cell repertoires in COVID-19. Method: immunoSEQ multiplex PCR; TCRdb's copy keeps in-frame clones and lacks some. The table shows more than 200,000 clones, with just over 85% occurring only once. Sequencing input: peripheral blood. The receptors derive from an elderly man with acute or convalescent COVID-19.

The V call is TRBV7-2, the J call TRBJ2-7; 8 bases fit TRBD2. The ends lost 9 bases at V and 3 bases at J; junction bases unmatched: 7. The CDR3 length is 13 residues. Germline CDR1 SGHTA, CDR2 FQGNSA. CDR3 in DNA: TGTGCCAGACTACTAGCGGAATGCTACGAGCAGTACGTC. Its protein is CARLLAECYEQYV.

This clone is a singleton in its sample. The rearrangement uses TRBV27 and TRBJ2-2, with D perhaps TRBD1 (6 bases). From germline, CDR1 is MNHEY and CDR2 SMNVEV (reference sequence). V was clipped by 1 base and J by 6 bases, with 6 bases between them. The CDR3 sequence is 13 residues long. CDR3 protein: CASSLWGPGELFF. In DNA, the CDR3 is TGTGCCAGCAGTTTATGGGGGCCCGGGGAGCTGTTTTTT.

The genes are TRBV19 and TRBJ1-1; tentative D call: TRBD1 (5 bases). Germline V gives CDR1 LNHDA, CDR2 SQIVND (reference sequence). The CDR3 contains 14 residues. The V end lost 5 bases, the J end lost 1 base, and 11 bases lay between the germline ends. The CDR3 nucleotides are TGTGCCAGTAGTCACACAGGCCGGAACACTGAAGCTTTCTTT. Its translation is CASSHTGRNTEAFF.

The chain links TRBV5-8 to TRBJ1-3, with 7 bases lining up with TRBD1. V trimming: 0 bases; J trimming: 3 bases; junction bases outside the gene matches: 6. Germline V gene lookup returns CDR1 SGHTS and CDR2 YDEGEE. This CDR3 spans 16 amino acids. CDR3 nucleotide sequence: TGTGCCAGCAGCTTGGGACAGGGACGAGGTGGAAACACCATATATTTT. It is translated as CASSLGQGRGGNTIYF.

The chain uses TRBV14 and TRBJ1-1; the D is unclear. This CDR3 comprises 15 residues. Trimming left V 4 bases short and J 0 bases short, with 12 bases between. Germline V gene lookup returns CDR1 SGHDN and CDR2 FVKESK. This CDR3 reads CASSPQMLMNTEAFF. DNA of the CDR3: TGTGCCAGCAGCCCCCAGATGCTGATGAACACTGAAGCTTTCTTT. Supplemented by reference TRBV14 and TRBJ1-1, the full variable domain reads EAGVTQFPSHSVIEKGQTVTLRCDPISGHDNLYWYRRVMGKEIKFLLHFVKESKQDESGMPNNRFLAERTGGTYSTLKVQPAELEDSGVYFCASSPQMLMNTEAFFGQGTRLTVV.

The V gene is TRBV6-2 or TRBV6-3, the J gene TRBJ1-5; TRBD1 might be the D (6 bases). V dropped 2 bases and J dropped 11 bases, with 10 bases sitting between them. The CDR3 length is 12 residues. Germline CDR1 reads MNHEY; CDR2 reads SVGEGT. The CDR3 coding sequence is TGTGCCAGCAGTTACGGGGGCTCGTCCCAGCATTTT. Protein product: CASSYGGSSQHF.

The chain has TRBV19 and TRBJ1-1; D possibly corresponds to TRBD1 (5 bases). The CDR3 is 12 amino acids. CDR1 is LNHDA, CDR2 SQIVND, per germline (reference sequence). Trimming left V 3 bases short and J 8 bases short, with 10 bases between. CDR3 nucleotides: TGTGCCAGTAGTATGGGAGGGGACGAAGCTTTCTTT. This codes for CASSMGGDEAFF.

A word on this clone: Other DNA sequences in this specimen translate into the identical CDR3. V is TRBV27 and J is TRBJ1-6; D ambiguous. This CDR3 has 17 amino acids. The germline V and J ends were trimmed by 2 bases and 4 bases, with 15 bases remaining between them. Germline V gene data show CDR1 as MNHEY and CDR2 as SMNVEV (reference sequence). In nucleotides, the CDR3 is TGTGCCAGCAGTTTAAACCCGGGGAGGGCTTATAATTCACCCCTCCACTTT. It yields the protein CASSLNPGRAYNSPLHF.

The chain combines TRBV3-1 (or the pseudogene TRBV3-2) with TRBJ1-4; 7 nucleotides match TRBD1. V shed 4 bases, J shed 7 bases, and the junction held 3 bases outside the gene matches. The germline V gene encodes CDR1 LGHDT and CDR2 YNNKEL (reference sequence). The CDR3 length is 13 residues. The CDR3 region has the DNA TGTGCCAGCAGCCGAAACAGGGGTGAAAAACTGTTTTTT. This encodes CASSRNRGEKLFF.

This rearrangement joins TRBV3-1 (or the pseudogene TRBV3-2) to TRBJ2-5; D is unresolved. The germline V gene has CDR1 LGHDT and CDR2 YNNKEL (reference sequence). The CDR3 has 13 residues. Trimming cost V 4 bases and J 4 bases, with 10 bases left between them. The CDR3 is CASSPGVPETQYF. The CDR3 coding sequence is TGTGCCAGCAGCCCCGGAGTCCCAGAGACCCAGTACTTC.

The rearrangement links TRBV3-1 (or the pseudogene TRBV3-2) to TRBJ1-4, with 7 bases fitting TRBD1. The germline V gene has CDR1 LGHDT and CDR2 YNNKEL (reference sequence). This CDR3 is 15 amino acids long. The V segment lost 1 base and the J segment 3 bases; nucleotides outside the gene matches: 2. The CDR3 protein is CASSQAGQSNEKLFF. CDR3 nucleotide sequence: TGTGCCAGCAGCCAAGCGGGACAGTCTAATGAAAAACTGTTTTTT.

This chain joins TRBV30 and TRBJ1-6; D is unresolved. V lost 0 bases and J lost 0, with 15 bases in between. The CDR3 is 18 residues long. Germline V gene sequence: CDR1 GTSNPN, CDR2 SVGIG (reference sequence). Here the CDR3 DNA reads TGTGCCTGGAGTGTACGAAATCTGGCAATCTCCTATAATTCACCCCTCCACTTT. Protein: CAWSVRNLAISYNSPLHF.

The V call is TRBV11-2, the J call TRBJ2-3; a weak D match, TRBD1 (6 bases). Trimming took 3 bases from V and 7 from J, leaving 14 bases between them. Looked up from germline, CDR1 is SGHAT and CDR2 is FQNNGV. The CDR3 has 14 amino acids. For the CDR3, the DNA is TGTGCCAGCAGCTTCCTCATGGGACAAAATACGCAGTATTTT. Translation: CASSFLMGQNTQYF.

This clone has more than one count but fewer than ten. The rearrangement uses TRBV24-1 and TRBJ1-4; D call uncertain. Trimming cost V 7 bases and J 7 bases, with 6 bases left between them. Germline V gives CDR1 KGHDR, CDR2 SFDVKD. The CDR3 is 11 residues long. The CDR3 coding sequence is TGTGCCACCAGCCCCGGTGAAAAACTGTTTTTT. Translating it yields CATSPGEKLFF.

V and J are TRBV7-8 and TRBJ1-1, with D unclear. CDR3 length: 15 amino acids. V was clipped by 4 bases and J by 1 base, with 13 bases between them. Germline lookup yields CDR1 SGHVS and CDR2 FQNEAQ. The CDR3: CASSSLITANTEAFF. The CDR3 DNA reads TGTGCCAGCAGCTCACTCATTACAGCGAACACTGAAGCTTTCTTT.

This clone was counted a single time. The gene calls are TRBV19 and TRBJ2-2, with 9 bases aligning to TRBD1. With V trimmed by 1 base and J by 5 bases, 2 bases remained unmatched. This CDR3 spans 15 amino acids. Germline CDR1 and CDR2: LNHDA and SQIVND (reference sequence). CDR3 region: CASSIGGQGTGELFF. The CDR3 DNA sequence: TGTGCCAGTAGTATAGGGGGACAGGGAACCGGGGAGCTGTTTTTT.

The rearrangement uses TRBV12-5 and TRBJ2-3; TRBD2 agrees at 9 bases. Germline CDR1 and CDR2: LGHNT and FRNRAP. V was pared by 8 bases and J by 1 base, with 7 bases of the junction left unmatched. The CDR3 covers 15 residues. The CDR3 nucleotides are TGTGCTAGTCTACCTAGCGGGATCGGCACAGATACGCAGTATTTT. Protein product: CASLPSGIGTDTQYF.

The chain combines TRBV4-3 with TRBJ2-1, with 7 nucleotides matching TRBD2. V trimming: 0 bases; J trimming: 5 bases; junction bases outside the gene matches: 7. Looked up from germline, CDR1 is LGHNA and CDR2 is YSLEER. This CDR3 is built from 16 residues. CDR3 in DNA: TGCGCCAGCAGCCAAGATTACGCCAGCGGGAACAATGAGCAGTTCTTC. This gives the protein CASSQDYASGNNEQFF.

The gene calls are TRBV18 and TRBJ2-7, with TRBD1 matching 7 bases. Germline lookup yields CDR1 KGHSH and CDR2 LQKENI. Germline trimming cut 6 bases from V and 5 bases from J; bases unmatched to any gene: 7. The CDR3 is made up of 13 amino acids. In nucleotides, the CDR3 is TGTGCCAGCTCCCCCGGGACAGTCCACGAGCAGTACTTC. This encodes CASSPGTVHEQYF.

On this clone itself: Mismatch with germline at one junction end may stem from a read error. J is TRBJ2-7 and V is TRBV19; D is possibly TRBD1 (6 bases). The CDR3 runs 14 residues. The germline V gene has CDR1 LNHDA and CDR2 SQIVND (reference sequence). The CDR3 bases are TGTGCCAGTAGTACCGGGACACAAGTCTACGGGCAGTACTTC. It specifies CASSTGTQVYGQYF.

The J gene is TRBJ1-5, the V gene TRBV3-1 (or the pseudogene TRBV3-2); D uncertain. The CDR3 has 15 amino acids. Per germline, CDR1 LGHDT and CDR2 YNNKEL (reference sequence). Trimming pared 1 base from V and 0 bases from J, leaving 7 bases between. The CDR3 is CASSQGEHSNQPQHF. In DNA form, the CDR3 reads TGTGCCAGCAGCCAAGGCGAGCATAGCAATCAGCCCCAGCATTTT.

V usage is TRBV24-1 and J usage is TRBJ2-2; 7 bases align to TRBD1. V shed 4 bases, J shed 6 bases, and the junction held 1 base outside the gene matches. This CDR3 is 13 amino acids long. Per the germline V gene, CDR1 is KGHDR and CDR2 is SFDVKD. CDR3 DNA: TGTGCCACCAGTGAAGGGGGCCCCGGGGAGCTGTTTTTT. This translates into CATSEGGPGELFF.

J is TRBJ2-7 and V is TRBV28; tentatively, D is TRBD1 (6 bases). The V and J ends lost 3 bases and 2 bases respectively, with 14 bases between them. Germline CDR1 reads MDHEN; CDR2 reads SYDVKM. The CDR3 loop spans 15 amino acids. Written as DNA, the CDR3 is TGTGCCAGCAGTTTTATCGCAGGGGAACCCTACGAGCAGTACTTC. Encoded protein: CASSFIAGEPYEQYF.

The genes are TRBV5-8 and TRBJ2-3; 10 bases match TRBD1. The CDR3 spans 14 residues. Per germline, CDR1 SGHTS and CDR2 YDEGEE. The V gene end was trimmed by 4 bases and the J gene end by 5 bases; junction bases not matched to a gene: 4. The CDR3 DNA reads TGTGCCAGCAGCAGACAGGGGGCCGAAGATACGCAGTATTTT. It specifies CASSRQGAEDTQYF.

The chain carries TRBV19 and TRBJ1-1, with TRBD1 identical over 9 bases. V lost 6 bases, J lost 1 base, and 9 bases stayed unmatched. Germline loops: CDR1 LNHDA, CDR2 SQIVND (reference sequence). CDR3 length equals 16 residues. Here the CDR3 DNA reads TGTGCCAGTAGACCGGGACAGGGATTTGCGAACACTGAAGCTTTCTTT. It codes for CASRPGQGFANTEAFF.

This clone was seen more than once but under ten times. The chain employs TRBV5-4 and TRBJ1-2, with TRBD1 as a possible D gene (6 bases). The V and J ends lost 4 bases and 6 bases respectively, with 13 bases between them. Germline assignment: CDR1 SGHNT and CDR2 YYREEE (reference sequence). The CDR3 contains 13 residues. DNA for the CDR3: TGTGCCAGCAGCACACAGGGTAGTCATGGCTACACCTTC. Its protein is CASSTQGSHGYTF.

The rearrangement joins TRBV2 to TRBJ1-2; D is uncertain. The CDR3 loop spans 12 amino acids. The V end lost 3 bases, the J end lost 3 bases, and 5 bases lay between the germline ends. Germline lookup yields CDR1 SNHLY and CDR2 FYNNEI. Written as DNA, the CDR3 is TGTGCCAGCAGTGAGAGAGACTATGGCTACACCTTC. Translation gives CASSERDYGYTF.

This clone has just one count. V gene TRBV6-5 combines with J gene TRBJ2-3; D gene unclear. Trimming took off 8 bases at V and 4 bases at J, with 10 bases between the two ends. Germline V gene lookup returns CDR1 MNHEY and CDR2 SVGAGI. The length of the CDR3 is 12 residues. CDR3 protein: CASGPTPDTQYF. DNA for the CDR3: TGTGCCAGCGGGCCTACCCCAGATACGCAGTATTTT.

The chain links TRBV14 to TRBJ2-2; D unresolved. Germline loops: CDR1 SGHDN, CDR2 FVKESK. With 2 bases removed from V and 1 base from J, the gap between germline ends came to 5 bases. The CDR3 sequence is 14 residues long. The CDR3 here is CASSQSMNTGELFF. The DNA of the CDR3 is TGTGCCAGCAGCCAATCAATGAACACCGGGGAGCTGTTTTTT. Full variable domain (remainder filled in from reference TRBV14 and TRBJ2-2): EAGVTQFPSHSVIEKGQTVTLRCDPISGHDNLYWYRRVMGKEIKFLLHFVKESKQDESGMPNNRFLAERTGGTYSTLKVQPAELEDSGVYFCASSQSMNTGELFFGEGSRLTVL.

V usage is TRBV2 and J usage is TRBJ1-3, with TRBD1 identical over 9 bases. Germline-derived CDR1 and CDR2 are SNHLY and FYNNEI. This CDR3 contains 13 residues. V was clipped by 6 bases and J by 11 bases; unmatched bases: 8. CDR3 residues: CASRYTGGAAIYF. The CDR3 nucleotides are TGTGCCAGCAGGTATACAGGGGGCGCCGCCATATATTTT.